The present entry profiles one T cell receptor (beta chain) with its context. Its antigen remains unidentified. For each subset, genomic DNA was distributed in equal portions over several immunoSEQ plates. Using immunoSEQ multiplex PCR, the repertoire was profiled, and TCRdb retains in-frame clones only, with some absent. The repertoire holds under 1,100,000 clones, with 75% to 80% as singletons. V was pared by 5 bases and J by 3 bases, with 12 bases between. Germline CDR1 is SGHKS and CDR2 is YYEKEE (reference sequence). CDR3 length: 14 residues. This sample stems from a study of shared clonotypes between healthy human individuals. Study observations and caveats: Naive CD4 clonotype sharing across a few donors was around 5.5%.

The V call is TRBV5-5, the J call TRBJ2-1; D ambiguous. Sequencing was performed on memory CD4+ T cells from PBMCs. Subset given: CD45RA-negative fraction. This clonotype was sampled from a man between 18 and 29 years old in good health. Some clones in this sample may be carry-over from other donors' samples. CDR3 in amino acids: CASRVGGNYNEQFF. The CDR3, as DNA: TGTGCCAGCAGGGTGGGCGGTAACTACAATGAGCAGTTCTTC.